This TCR beta chain was sequenced during a study of shared T cell receptors in the human thymus. The germline gives CDR1 SGHTS, CDR2 YDEGEE. The CDR3 is 10 amino acids. V was pared by 3 bases and J by 6 bases, with 4 bases between. Here immunoSEQ multiplex PCR was the method, and the copy in TCRdb shows in-frame clones only, minus some. The sample yields 630,000 or so clones, around 87% seen once. The same data also went into a second study, on human thymus T cells.

This TCR was sampled from a boy in the first two years of life with a congenital heart defect. Sequenced sample: thymocytes. The gene calls are TRBV5-8 and TRBJ2-7; D call uncertain. In DNA form, the CDR3 reads TGTGCCAGCAGCTCTATCGAGCAGTACTTC. Amino acid sequence: CASSSIEQYF.